These T cell receptor beta chains were read from a single sample in a study of T cell repertoires in cytomegalovirus infection. TCRdb independently ran MiXCR on the reads; one entry per CDR3 protein. The sample lists more than 250,000 distinct CDR3 sequences; around a quarter were seen once. These receptors have no known antigen. The input for sequencing was cultured PBMCs, taken from culture after CMV antigen stimulation. The receptors here all came from a human donor in good health (CMV status not recorded). Some clones in this sample may be carry-over from other donors' samples. CDR3s include the opening cysteine and the closing phenylalanine or tryptophan. D genes are given only for firm matches. Rows give clone size only sometimes, using once, few, many, or a class for an expanded clone.

clone_size,v_call,d_call,j_call,cdr3_nt,cdr3_aa
many,TRBV7-2,TRBD2,TRBJ2-3,TGTGCCAGCAGCTTAGCGAGCGGGAGGGATACGCAGTATTTT,CASSLASGRDTQYF
NA,TRBV28,NA,TRBJ2-5,TGTGCCAGCAGTTTAGGTTTCTGGCGTGAGACCCAGTACTTC,CASSLGFWRETQYF
many,TRBV7-2,NA,TRBJ1-1,TGTGCCAGCAGCCTCGGGGCGGCGAACACTGAAGCTTTCTTT,CASSLGAANTEAFF
NA,TRBV12-5,TRBD1,TRBJ1-1,TGTGCTAGTGGTTTAACCGGGACAGGAATGAACACTGAAGCTTTCTTT,CASGLTGTGMNTEAFF
few,TRBV5-4,NA,TRBJ2-1,TGTGCCAGCAGCTTAAGGACTGGGACCTACAATGAGCAGTTCTTC,CASSLRTGTYNEQFF
NA,TRBV14,TRBD1,TRBJ1-4,TGTGCCAGCAGCCACTTCAGGGGGTCAGGCGAAAAACTGTTTTTT,CASSHFRGSGEKLFF
NA,TRBV27,TRBD2,TRBJ2-5,TGTGCCAGCAGTTCCGTAGCGGGAGTGGAGACCCAGTACTTC,CASSSVAGVETQYF
NA,TRBV12-5,TRBD2,TRBJ2-2,TGTGCTAGTGGTTTGTTGGGACTAGCGGGCGGATGGGAGCTGTTTTTT,CASGLLGLAGGWELFF
NA,TRBV6-6,NA,TRBJ2-4,TGTGCCAGCAGTTTACGGTCAGGGGGGGGACTAGCCAAAAACATTCAGTACTTC,CASSLRSGGGLAKNIQYF
few,TRBV4-1,TRBD2,TRBJ2-1,TGCGCCAGCAGCCAGGAGCGTTCGGGAGGGAGTAATGAGCAGTTCTTC,CASSQERSGGSNEQFF
NA,TRBV20-1,TRBD2,TRBJ2-3,TGCAGTGCTTCCTCCTTCGGGCTAGCGGGAGTCGGAGATACGCAGTATTTT,CSASSFGLAGVGDTQYF
NA,TRBV29-1,NA,TRBJ1-2,TGCAGCGTCCCACTCGGGGCGTTTGGCTACACCTTC,CSVPLGAFGYTF
NA,TRBV12-3/TRBV12-4,TRBD2,TRBJ2-3,TGTGCCAGCAGCCTATGGACTAGCGGGAGTGGAGATACGCAGTATTTT,CASSLWTSGSGDTQYF
NA,TRBV7-3,NA,TRBJ1-4,TGTGCCAGCAGCTCCCCCCGAGATAATGAAAAACTGTTTTTT,CASSSPRDNEKLFF
NA,TRBV7-9,NA,TRBJ1-6,TGTGCCAGCCAGGGCCCGGGGGCCTATAATTCACCCCTCCACTTT,CASQGPGAYNSPLHF
NA,TRBV28,NA,TRBJ2-2,TGTGCCAGCAGTTCCCCAGGGGGGGACGCCGGGGAGCTGTTTTTT,CASSSPGGDAGELFF
few,TRBV29-1,NA,TRBJ2-1,TGCAGCGTTAGTGGGAGACACGGGAATGAGCAGTTCTTC,CSVSGRHGNEQFF
NA,TRBV19,NA,TRBJ1-2,TGTGCCAGTAGTGCTAAGGGGCAGCGGCATCCCTATGGCTACACCTTC,CASSAKGQRHPYGYTF
NA,TRBV7-2,TRBD2,TRBJ2-5,TGTGCCAGCAGCTTAAATGGGGGGGAAGAGACCCAGTACTTC,CASSLNGGEETQYF
NA,TRBV6-1,TRBD1,TRBJ1-1,TGTGCCAGCACGGGGGGACAGGGGTTAAATGTCCCAGTGAACACTGAAGCTTTCTTT,CASTGGQGLNVPVNTEAFF
NA,TRBV7-3,NA,TRBJ2-2,TGTGCCAGCAGCCAGGGGAAGGTCGGGGAGCTGTTTTTT,CASSQGKVGELFF
NA,TRBV20-1,TRBD2,TRBJ2-1,TGCAGTGCTAAGGATAGCGGGAGGTCCTCCTACAATGAGCAGTTCTTC,CSAKDSGRSSYNEQFF
NA,TRBV15,TRBD2,TRBJ2-3,TGTGCCACCAGCAGAGATCGAGGACTAGCGGTCTCTCAGGCAGATACGCAGTATTTT,CATSRDRGLAVSQADTQYF
NA,TRBV7-4,NA,TRBJ2-3,TGTGCCAGCAGCTTAGCGGACCCACGGGCAGATACGCAGTATTTT,CASSLADPRADTQYF
few,TRBV7-2,NA,TRBJ2-1,TGTGCCAGCAGCTTAGACGTACAAACACATAATGAGCAGTTCTTC,CASSLDVQTHNEQFF
NA,TRBV6-5,NA,TRBJ2-7,TGTGCCAGCAGTGAGTCGGGACTCCTGAGCTCCTACGAGCAGTACTTC,CASSESGLLSSYEQYF
once,TRBV6-8,TRBD1,TRBJ1-1,TGTGCCAGCAGTTACGACAGGGGGCAGTTTGGCACTGAAGCTTTCTTT,CASSYDRGQFGTEAFF
NA,TRBV12-3/TRBV12-4,NA,TRBJ1-1,TGTGCCACCTCGGGAGGGGGGCTGAACACTGAAGCTTTCTTT,CATSGGGLNTEAFF
once,TRBV19,NA,TRBJ1-2,TGTGCCAGTAGATATGGAGGGGGATCTAACTATGGCTACACCTTC,CASRYGGGSNYGYTF
NA,TRBV20-1,TRBD2,TRBJ2-1,TGCAGTGCCCTCAGAGCGGGAGTCTACAATGAGCAGTTCTTC,CSALRAGVYNEQFF
once,TRBV27,TRBD1,TRBJ2-2,TGTGCCAGCAGTCCCCCGGGACAGGGAGGCACCGGGGAGCTGTTTTTT,CASSPPGQGGTGELFF
NA,TRBV5-1,NA,TRBJ2-5,TGCGCCAGCAGCTTGGGGGTAAACCGACAAGAGACCCAGTACTTC,CASSLGVNRQETQYF
many,TRBV11-2,NA,TRBJ2-1,TGTGCCAGCAGCTCAGTCCCCGGACGGGGTGAGCAGTTCTTC,CASSSVPGRGEQFF
many,TRBV6-1,TRBD1,TRBJ1-2,TGTGCCAGCAGTTATGGGGACAGGGGAGGCTATGGCTACACCTTC,CASSYGDRGGYGYTF
few,TRBV27,TRBD1,TRBJ2-5,TGTGCCAGCAGTAGGGACAGTGTTTTACAAGAGACCCAGTACTTC,CASSRDSVLQETQYF
many,TRBV7-2,NA,TRBJ2-1,TGTGCCAGCAGCTTAGCGCAGGGCGGGAATGAGCAGTTCTTC,CASSLAQGGNEQFF
few,TRBV29-1,TRBD2,TRBJ2-1,TGCAGCGTTGAACCCGCGGCTAGCGGGAAGCTATACAATGAGCAGTTCTTC,CSVEPAASGKLYNEQFF
few,TRBV19,NA,TRBJ1-2,TGTGCCAGTAACTCGGGGAACTATGGCTACACCTTC,CASNSGNYGYTF
many,TRBV7-8,NA,TRBJ2-1,TGTGCCAGCAAAATAGACAGCTTCCCACCCTACAATGAGCAGTTCTTC,CASKIDSFPPYNEQFF
NA,TRBV15,TRBD2,TRBJ2-1,TGTGCCACCAGCAGAGAAGCGGGGGTCTACAATGAGCAGTTCTTC,CATSREAGVYNEQFF
NA,TRBV4-1,NA,TRBJ2-1,TGCGCCAGCAGCCAAGTTTCCTCAAGCTCCTACAATGAGCAGTTCTTC,CASSQVSSSSYNEQFF
few,TRBV7-6,TRBD2,TRBJ2-1,TGTGCCAGCAGCTTAGCCCGGACTAGCGGAATCTACAATGAGCAGTTCTTC,CASSLARTSGIYNEQFF
NA,TRBV11-2,NA,TRBJ2-2,TGTGCCAGCAGCTTAGTACACACCGGGGAGCTGTTTTTT,CASSLVHTGELFF
NA,TRBV5-1,NA,TRBJ2-1,TGCGCCAGCAGCGGAACTACCGGACGGAGTCTAAATGAGCAGTTCTTC,CASSGTTGRSLNEQFF
NA,TRBV6-5,NA,TRBJ2-2,TGTGCCAGCAGTTACGGGGCGCGGACCGGGGAGCTGTTTTTT,CASSYGARTGELFF
once,TRBV19,TRBD1,TRBJ1-2,TGTGCCAGTAAATCGGACAGGGCTTATGGCTACACCTTC,CASKSDRAYGYTF
NA,TRBV20-1,NA,TRBJ1-6,TGCAGTGCTACTCCCCAGGTTAAGGATTCACCCCTCCACTTT,CSATPQVKDSPLHF
many,TRBV6-2/TRBV6-3,TRBD2,TRBJ2-1,TGTGCCAGCAGCATCATAGCGGGAGGGCGAAGCTCCTACAATGAGCAGTTCTTC,CASSIIAGGRSSYNEQFF
NA,TRBV19,NA,TRBJ1-2,TGTGCCAGTAGTATAGTAGGCGGGGGGACTGCCGGCTATGGCTACACCTTC,CASSIVGGGTAGYGYTF